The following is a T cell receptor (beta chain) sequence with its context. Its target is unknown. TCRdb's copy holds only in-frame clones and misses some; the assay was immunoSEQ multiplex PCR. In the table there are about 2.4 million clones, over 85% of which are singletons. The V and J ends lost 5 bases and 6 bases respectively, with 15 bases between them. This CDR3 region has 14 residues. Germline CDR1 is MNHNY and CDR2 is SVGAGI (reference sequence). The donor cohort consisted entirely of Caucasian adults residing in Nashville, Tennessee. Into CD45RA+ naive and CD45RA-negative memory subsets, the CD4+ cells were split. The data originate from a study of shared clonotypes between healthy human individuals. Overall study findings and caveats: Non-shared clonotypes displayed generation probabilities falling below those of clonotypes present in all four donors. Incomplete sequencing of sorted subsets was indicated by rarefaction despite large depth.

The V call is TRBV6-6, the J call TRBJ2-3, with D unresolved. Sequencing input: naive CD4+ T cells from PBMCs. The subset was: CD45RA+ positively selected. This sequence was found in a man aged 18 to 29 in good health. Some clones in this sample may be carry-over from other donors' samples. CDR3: CASSPRRVEDTQYF. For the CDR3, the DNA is TGTGCCAGCAGTCCCCGGAGAGTTGAGGATACGCAGTATTTT.